This entry features one T cell receptor beta chain sequence. As it was prepared, the TCRbeta library received unique molecular identifiers. TCRdb independently ran MiXCR on the PCR reads; one entry per CDR3 protein. The table lists tens of thousands of distinct CDR3 sequences, 52% of them singletons. The V gene's germline CDR1 is SGHRS and CDR2 YFSETQ. V shed 0 bases, J shed 4 bases, and the junction held 6 bases outside the gene matches. This CDR3 region has 15 residues. This record comes from a study of T-cell reconstitution after alpha-beta-depleted transplantation in children. This sample comprised peripheral blood, obtained before TCRalphabeta/CD19-depleted stem cell transplant. This clonotype originated in a boy under three years old with SCID, due to receive a stem cell transplant. This chain uses TRBV5-1 with TRBJ1-1; 7 nucleotides match TRBD1. The CDR3 nucleotides are TGCGCCAGCAGCTTGGATGCAGGGGGGGCCACTGAAGCTTTCTTT. This encodes CASSLDAGGATEAFF.